This note documents a single T cell receptor beta chain sequence. The antigen remains unidentified. The method was immunoSEQ multiplex PCR; TCRdb's version includes in-frame clones alone and lacks a portion of them. The sample includes around 130,000 clones, roughly four fifths of them seen just once. This sample is part of a study of radiation and T cells in renal cell carcinoma. Whole-study context: Nephrectomy followed 15 Gy stereotactic body radiation by 4 weeks. Study-wide points: Pretreatment tumor biopsies were lacking, so baseline clonotypes are unknown.

This sample's time point: blood 2 weeks post-SBRT. Treatment defined: 15 Gy SBRT to primary tumor, nephrectomy 4 weeks later. Blood was sampled at baseline, 2 weeks and 4 weeks after SBRT. This renal cell carcinoma was of the clear cell type. Material: blood, obtained from a patient whose treatment included radiotherapy and nephrectomy. The source of this sequence is an older woman with renal cell carcinoma.

This chain's CDR3 is CASSDSQLPYNEQFF. The CDR3 region has the DNA TGTGCCAGCAGTGACTCTCAGCTACCTTACAATGAGCAGTTCTTC. The gene calls are TRBV6-4 and TRBJ2-1; D uncertain. CDR1 MRHNA and CDR2 SNTAGT come from the germline V gene. The ends were cut back, 0 bases at V and 4 bases at J, with 10 bases in the middle. This CDR3 is 15 amino acids long.